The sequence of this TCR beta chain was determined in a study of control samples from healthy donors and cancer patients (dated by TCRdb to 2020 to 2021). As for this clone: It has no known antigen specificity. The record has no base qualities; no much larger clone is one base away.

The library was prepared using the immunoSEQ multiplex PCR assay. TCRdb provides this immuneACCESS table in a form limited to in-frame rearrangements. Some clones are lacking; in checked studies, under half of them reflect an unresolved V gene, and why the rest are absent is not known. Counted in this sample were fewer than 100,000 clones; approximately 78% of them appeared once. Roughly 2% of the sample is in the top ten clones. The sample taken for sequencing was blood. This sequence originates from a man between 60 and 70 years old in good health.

The DNA sequence is given as TGTGCCAGTAGTGGGGCGGGCCTCAGGGATGAGCAGTTCTTC. Its translation is CASSGAGLRDEQFF. Recombination joined TRBV19 with TRBJ2-1, with the D call perhaps TRBD1 or TRBD2, each one matching 5 bases. V is clipped by 5 bases and J by 8 bases, and the sequence between their germline boundaries is 16 bases long. The CDR3 has 14 amino acids, counting the end cysteine and phenylalanine. Just CDR3 DNA is preserved here, 42 bases in frame from base 1. CDR1 LNHDA and CDR2 SQIVND were looked up in the germline V gene (reference sequence). Extended through the reference TRBV19 and TRBJ2-1 proteins, this CDR3 yields the full variable domain: DGGITQSPKYLFRKEGQNVTLSCEQNLNHDAMYWYRQDPGQGLRLIYYSQIVNDFQKGDIAEGYSVSREKKESFPLTVTSAQKNPTAFYLCASSGAGLRDEQFFGPGTRLTVL.